This T cell receptor beta chain came from a study of patients and donors after allogeneic stem cell transplantation. A few counts support this clonotype. Trimming left V 10 bases short and J 5 bases short, with 12 bases between. The CDR3 covers 12 residues. CDR1 is ENHRY and CDR2 is SYGVKD in the germline V gene. TCRdb independently ran MiXCR on the RT-PCR reads; one entry per CDR3 protein. The sample shows under 200,000 distinct CDR3 sequences, about 32% of them seen only once. The receptor was isolated from a human donor who was either an allogeneic HSCT recipient or a stem cell or donor lymphocyte infusion donor (not recorded which). It is not recorded whose cells these are; they may come from a transplant donor. The chain carries TRBV10-3 and TRBJ2-4, with D unclear. Material for sequencing was blood, either unsorted or a sorted T cell fraction (not recorded which). Here the CDR3 reads CATLDGQNIQYF. The CDR3 nucleotides are TGTGCCACATTGGACGGACAAAACATTCAGTACTTC.